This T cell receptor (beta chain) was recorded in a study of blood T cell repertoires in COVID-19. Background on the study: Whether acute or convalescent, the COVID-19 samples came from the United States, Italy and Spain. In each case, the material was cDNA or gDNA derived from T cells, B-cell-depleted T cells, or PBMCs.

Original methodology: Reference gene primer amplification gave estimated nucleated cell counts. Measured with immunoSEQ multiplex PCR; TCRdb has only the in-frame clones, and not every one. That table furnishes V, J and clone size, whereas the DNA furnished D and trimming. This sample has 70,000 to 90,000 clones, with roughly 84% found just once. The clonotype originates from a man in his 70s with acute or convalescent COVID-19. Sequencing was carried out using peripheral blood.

The CDR3 DNA is TGTGCCAGCAGCCATACCGGGACTAGCGGAAGCACCGGGGAGCTGTTTTTT. Translation gives CASSHTGTSGSTGELFF. The rearrangement uses TRBV3-1 (or the pseudogene TRBV3-2) and TRBJ2-2, with 11 bases identical to TRBD2. Germline-derived CDR1 and CDR2 are LGHDT and YNNKEL (reference sequence). J gave up 4 bases and V 3 bases, and 7 bases lay outside the gene matches. CDR3 size: 17 residues.